This TCR beta chain was found in a study of T cell responses to AZD1222 COVID-19 vaccine. Study observations and caveats: Dominant CD4 TCR responses targeted spike regions 160-218 and 743-854.

Germline CDR1 is SGHNT and CDR2 is YYREEE (reference sequence). Trimming took 1 base from V and 3 from J; bases not matched to a gene: 1. The CDR3 covers 13 residues. The assay was immunoSEQ multiplex PCR, and TCRdb's table has in-frame clones only and misses some. The sample holds 160,000 or so clones; more than 80% are singletons and the top ten take roughly 4%. Worth noting for this clone: No antigen is known for it.

The chain has TRBV5-4 and TRBJ2-7; 7 nucleotides line up with TRBD2. The sample consisted of peripheral blood, taken 28 days after the second dose of the MenACWY control vaccine. This TCR came from an adult who received the MenACWY meningococcal vaccine as a control. The CDR3 spells CASSLRDYYEQYF. The CDR3 nucleotides read TGTGCCAGCAGCTTGCGGGACTACTACGAGCAGTACTTC.